Below are 2 T cell receptor beta chains sequenced from a single sample in a study of alternative splicing in chronic myeloid leukemia remission (dated by TCRdb to 2019 to 2021). Regarding the research as a whole: Remission specimens from the trials were collected at major or complete molecular response, at 12 or 24 months of TKI therapy.

Library preparation employed bulk RNA-seq. The instrument was an Illumina HiSeq 2500. The TruSeq Stranded RNA sample prep kit was used to generate libraries of poly-A-enriched mRNA from an input of approximately 1 ug total RNA. TCRdb reprocessed the reads and provides one entry for every CDR3 protein sequence; no DNA is given. Across this sample there are 500 to 550 distinct CDR3 sequences, with around 95% seen only once. Of the sample, approximately 8% is held by the ten largest clones. The time point tag for this specimen amounts to: major or complete molecular response after front-line TKI therapy. Material: PBMCs or total blood leukocytes (not recorded which), obtained during remission. All receptors derive from an adult with chronic myeloid leukemia.

This chain links TRBV28 with TRBJ2-5. The germline gives CDR1 MDHEN, CDR2 SYDVKM. The CDR3 sequence is 14 residues long. CDR3 sequence: CASSSPATFETQYF.

The chain recombines TRBV28 with TRBJ1-1; the TCRdb D gene call, TRBD1, has no DNA to confirm it. The CDR3 totals 16 residues. Per germline, CDR1 MDHEN and CDR2 SYDVKM. The CDR3 is CASSKTGSVSRAEAFF. The whole variable domain, filled in from reference TRBV28 and TRBJ1-1, reads DVKVTQSSRYLVKRTGEKVFLECVQDMDHENMFWYRQDPGLGLRLIYFSYDVKMKEKGDIPEGYSVSREKKERFSLILESASTNQTSMYLCASSKTGSVSRAEAFFGQGTRLTVV.